The text below deals with one T cell receptor (beta chain). Its antigen is not identified. TCRdb's table, derived via immunoSEQ multiplex PCR, lists solely in-frame clones and lacks some. The sample consists of approximately 25,000 clones, just over 85% of them appearing once. V lost 1 base to trimming and J lost 3 bases, with 6 bases between them. From germline, CDR1 is SGHAT and CDR2 FQNNGV. The CDR3 length is 13 residues. The sample originates from a study of OX40 agonist ivuxolimab in advanced cancers. Study-level information: Patients' therapy was ivuxolimab, an antibody that acts as an agonist of OX40 (CD134). Three patients, one with hepatocellular carcinoma and two with cutaneous melanoma, responded partially. Points from the study as a whole: In the 0.1 to 3.0 mg/kg range, CD4+ and CD8+ blood T cells had expanded clonally by week 6.

The source material was CD4+ or CD8+ T cells sorted from blood, sampled in a trial of the OX40 agonist ivuxolimab. The sequence derives from an adult with an advanced solid tumor such as melanoma, head and neck, liver or kidney cancer. This chain connects TRBV11-2 to TRBJ2-5; D gene unclear. The CDR3 spells CASSLVHEETQYF. In nucleotides, the CDR3 is TGTGCCAGCAGCTTAGTCCACGAAGAGACCCAGTACTTC.